This T cell receptor (beta chain) is drawn from a study of cytomegalovirus exposure and HLA in healthy donors (dated by TCRdb to the late 2010s). Notes on the research overall: An earlier analysis of 587 of the donors reported about 300 Gb of sequence data and 95 million to 130 million unique TCR beta sequences obtained from 180 million or so T cells. Roughly 300 gigabases of sequencing data and approximately 85 million unique TCR sequences were included in an early release covering around 650 HLA-typed donors. Among the roughly 400 genotyped donors, around 81% belonged to the genetic ancestry cluster associated with self-reported Caucasian donors. The aim of the study was to test whether cataloging public T cell receptors could identify signatures of past pathogen exposure. The T cell repertoires of 550 to 850 subjects were profiled by immunosequencing and related to cytomegalovirus serostatus. A separate validation cohort of about 110 different subjects was used in addition to the 666-subject first cohort. The study combined high-throughput TCR immunosequencing, statistical association of individual TCRs with disease status, and machine learning to predict cytomegalovirus infection status. A later analysis re-analyzed previously published TCR beta repertoires from several hundred donors and added high-resolution HLA genotyping to study TCR occurrence patterns. Rather than drawing on any new phenotypic data, the later analysis identified candidate immune exposures from TCR beta sequences and the way those sequences occurred across donors. In an earlier analysis of more than 550 of the donors, high-throughput TCR beta sequencing was used to judge whether each TCR beta V gene segment behaved as functional or pseudogenic. Donor age, sex, ethnicity and CMV serostatus were compiled alongside the repertoire data. Genome-wide SNP genotypes for about three fifths of the roughly 670 donors were used in a later genetic analysis, which treated that subset as a discovery cohort. Every repertoire in the discovery cohort had been generated on one and the same sequencing platform. HLA typing included class I and class II loci at four-digit resolution. Typing coverage differed by locus: A, B, C, DRB1 and DQB1 were typed in about 629-630 donors, DQA1 in around 500, DPA1 in 606, and DPB1 in 400 to 490. Because of strong linkage in the cohort, a handful of DR-DQ haplotypes were treated as single units for association and clustering. Among around 400 genotyped donors of the cohort, an average of approximately 240,000 unique TCR beta nucleotide sequences was sequenced per donor, of which about 20% were non-productive. What the work shows at the level of the full study, not this receptor alone: In the study, about 150 TCR beta chains were listed as associated with cytomegalovirus. Most CMV-associated TCR beta chains appeared to be HLA-restricted in a later analysis, and the HLA associations seemed to be driven largely by CMV exposure. Because the 87-base-pair reads could not distinguish some IMGT-functional V segments, including TRBV6-2 and TRBV6-3, those segments were excluded. According to the authors, the approach could potentially be generalized to other disease states and immunological phenotypes. A further reported finding was that TCR beta sequences accurately predicted the HLA-A and HLA-B alleles for most subjects in the first cohort. This cohort had only TCR beta chains sequenced, and the lack of alpha or paired-chain data limited which features could be detected. The only immune exposure information available for the cohort was CMV serostatus. Because counts were too low, about 17 rarely observed V segments, including chromosome 9 orphons, were excluded from the earlier analysis of several hundred of the donors. Across donors, most TCR sequences were observed very rarely, whereas some public TCRs were present in many individuals. A later genetic analysis associated a missense DCLRE1C variant with V-gene and J-gene trimming of TCR beta chains, and an independent cohort replicated the association. Compared with the roughly 710-donor mean, donors in an Asian-associated ancestry cluster had fewer N-insertions in productive TCRs, according to a later genetic analysis. Because HLA typing was missing for some donors at each locus, association tests included only the typed subset. In vitro tests confirmed that three of the cytomegalovirus-associated TCR beta chains recognize cytomegalovirus antigens. Cytomegalovirus status was reported to be diagnosed by the classifier with high specificity and sensitivity in both the original and validation cohorts. Broadly in line with IMGT annotations, most TCR beta V segments showed up in productive rearrangements about 87% or about 30% of the time in an earlier analysis of 587 of the donors. When HLA alleles, especially DR and DQ, strongly co-occurred, attributing TCR associations to individual alleles was difficult. A later analysis reported that several top co-occurrence clusters appeared linked to parvovirus B19, influenza, CMV and Epstein-Barr virus. Presence/absence analyses assumed roughly uniform sequencing depth across donors, an assumption that may not hold. A later analysis found that TCR association rates varied across HLA loci, with DRB1 alleles showing the most associated TCRs and HLA-C alleles the fewest. Specific HLA alleles were associated with roughly 17,000 TCR beta sequences at a false discovery rate of 0.05 in a later analysis. Linkage disequilibrium might explain the correlated functional status among segregating V segments, but an unknown experimental factor could not be excluded. Compared with equally common non-associated chains, HLA-associated TCR beta chains in a later analysis were more clonally expanded and had lower generation probabilities. The sequencing pipeline was judged likely to have produced a cluster of highly shared sequence variants as a technical artifact.

V loses 5 bases at its end and J loses 4 bases; junction bases beyond the gene matches: 10. According to the germline V gene, CDR1 reads SGHTA and CDR2 reads FQGTGA. CDR3 length: 15 amino acids, cysteine to phenylalanine. CDR3 DNA only is kept here, 45 bases in frame from base 1. Remarks on this clone: The target of this receptor is not known. No clone much larger than this one lies a single base away; base qualities are absent.

The library was generated by the immunoSEQ multiplex PCR assay. A mixture of 60 forward primers for TCR Vbeta segments and 13 reverse primers for TCR Jbeta segments was used in the multiplex PCR. Amplification of the CDR3 region of rearranged TCR beta genes was performed with a multiplex PCR assay on genomic DNA. The Illumina HiSeq System was used to sequence the amplified TCR beta libraries as 87-base-pair reads. The published analysis was carried out like this. Across the 670 or so repertoires, a later analysis counted 80 million or so unique TCR beta chains, approximately 10 million of which were shared by at least two donors. Raw reads were error-corrected and collapsed into unique sequences with a nearest-neighbor algorithm that merged closely related sequences to remove PCR and sequencing errors. CDR3 sequences were aligned to IMGT reference sequences to assign V, D and J gene segments. Each retained sequence needed at least a six-nucleotide match to both a V gene segment and a J gene segment. A rearrangement counted as productive if the CDR3 had no stop codons and remained in frame with V and J, and every other rearrangement counted as non-productive. CDR3 was defined according to IMGT convention as the region running from the second conserved V-encoded cysteine to the conserved J-encoded phenylalanine. The earlier analysis of 500 to 600 of the donors excluded sequences that lacked an unambiguous match to a single V gene segment. An earlier analysis of 587 of the donors classified V segments as functional when productive rearrangements were above 56.7% and as segregating when the standard deviation between donors was above 5%. To diagnose cytomegalovirus status from the catalog of TCR beta chain sequences, a statistical classification framework was built. In a later analysis, TCR nucleotide sequences were compared against IMGT/GENE-DB human TR gene sequences so that V and J genes could be assigned. The TCRdist pipeline was used in a later analysis to assign CDR3 sequences and most-parsimonious VDJ recombination scenarios. A later analysis defined each TCR beta chain by its CDR3 amino acid sequence plus V-gene family, and excluded reads lacking a unique V-gene family. To address suspected cross-contamination and a sequencing artifact, a later analysis removed around 590 highly shared, low-generation-probability nucleotide sequences. In a later analysis, a clonal expansion index was calculated for each public chain from normalized within-repertoire ranks of inferred template counts. Generation probabilities in a later analysis came from a VDJ recombination model fitted to out-of-frame rearrangements, and those results were checked against IGoR. In a later analysis, TCR-TCR, TCR-HLA and TCR-CMV co-occurrence was scored with hypergeometric tests, and a repertoire-size bias correction was applied to TCR pairs. A later analysis estimated false discovery rates by permuting HLA or CMV assignments 20 times. In a later analysis, co-occurring TCRs were grouped using DBSCAN, and TCRdist sequence similarity was added for clustering within HLA-allele-positive subsets. For co-occurrence clustering, repertoires with fewer than 30,000 or more than 120,000 public chains were excluded, along with five or six repertoires with anomalous nucleotide sharing. TCRdb took over this immuneACCESS table, retaining in-frame rearrangements with V and J assigned. Such tables are incomplete; in checked studies, under half of the missing clones stem from an unresolved V gene, and the remainder is unexplained. That table is the source of V, J and clone size, and D and trimming were worked out from the DNA. The table for this sample lists about 210,000 clones; approximately 85% of them were counted only once. The ten largest account for around 0.22% of the sample.

The cohort was made up of 666 healthy bone marrow donors. All cohort members were sampled while nominally healthy, although unrecorded immune exposures were likely present. The donor was CMV seronegative and was included in the group of approximately 350 seronegative cohort members. Every donor gave a peripheral blood sample, and the peripheral blood mononuclear cells from that sample were used for TCR beta sequencing. Genomic DNA extraction from the blood cell samples was performed with the Qiagen DNeasy Blood Extraction Kit. The chain joins TRBV7-3 to TRBJ2-7; 8 nucleotides in the junction match TRBD1. The clonotype originates from a girl aged 2-10 years in good health and CMV-seronegative. Material: PBMCs. The CDR3 region reads CASSPTGTGGYEQYF. At the DNA level, the sequence is TGTGCCAGCAGCCCAACCGGGACAGGAGGTTACGAGCAGTACTTC.